The 17 T cell receptor beta chains below come from one sample, sequenced in a study of blood T cell repertoires in COVID-19. Libraries were prepared by immunoSEQ multiplex PCR; TCRdb keeps only in-frame clonotypes and omits some of them. The sample carries fewer than 450,000 clones, about 91% recorded once. The sequenced sample consisted of peripheral blood. The receptors shown here come from a woman aged 45 to 65 with COVID-19, enrolled during active disease.

The rearrangement joins TRBV7-6 to TRBJ1-3; TRBD1 agrees at 8 bases. The germline V gene has CDR1 SGHVS and CDR2 FNYEAQ. There are 16 residues in the CDR3. The V gene end was trimmed by 4 bases and the J gene end by 2 bases; junction bases not matched to a gene: 7. The CDR3: CASSSRQGQAGNTIYF. The CDR3 DNA follows: TGTGCCAGCAGCTCCCGACAGGGGCAGGCTGGAAACACCATATATTTT.

The chain recombines TRBV11-2 with TRBJ2-1, with TRBD1 as a possible D gene (5 bases). Trimming left V 4 bases short and J 7 bases short, with 8 bases between. The CDR3 totals 12 residues. Germline-derived CDR1 and CDR2 are SGHAT and FQNNGV. The CDR3 region is CASSSTANEQFF. CDR3 bases: TGTGCCAGCAGCTCGACAGCAAATGAGCAGTTCTTC.

The V and J genes are TRBV12-5 and TRBJ1-2; 8 positions agree with TRBD1. Losses at the gene ends were 1 base for V and 5 bases for J; bases not matched to a gene: 6. Per germline, CDR1 LGHNT and CDR2 FRNRAP. This CDR3 spans 15 amino acids. The CDR3 loop is CASGLAGQGRYGYTF. The DNA for the CDR3 is TGTGCTAGTGGTTTGGCCGGACAGGGAAGGTATGGCTACACCTTC.

Concerning this clone itself: As the CDR3 is not closed by the conserved phenylalanine or tryptophan, this likely results from a read error. The limits of the CDR3 on the DNA are not certain, so only TCRdb's listed CDR3 is given. This rearrangement joins TRBV18 to TRBJ1-3; the table gives TRBD1 as D, unverified against the DNA. Germline V gives CDR1 KGHSH, CDR2 LQKENI. The CDR3 is 13 residues long, ends included. The CDR3 sequence is CASSPTGTASETL.

The V gene is TRBV27, the J gene TRBJ2-2; D is ambiguous. Between the trimmed V and J ends, which lost 1 base and 7 bases, there was a span of 4 bases. Germline lookup yields CDR1 MNHEY and CDR2 SMNVEV (reference sequence). The CDR3 extends over 12 amino acids. This CDR3 reads CASSLLYGELFF. The CDR3, as DNA: TGTGCCAGCAGTTTATTGTACGGGGAGCTGTTTTTT.

The chain joins TRBV6-5 to TRBJ1-6, with 10 bases lining up with TRBD1. This CDR3 comprises 16 residues. Germline trimming cut 2 bases from V and 6 bases from J; bases unmatched to any gene: 4. The germline gives CDR1 MNHEY, CDR2 SVGAGI. In DNA form, the CDR3 reads TGTGCCAGCAGTTACCCCCGGGACAGGGGTAATTCACCCCTCCACTTT. Translating it yields CASSYPRDRGNSPLHF.

CDR3 DNA: TGTGCCAGCAGCTCGACAGGGGGCCTCATTTCAGGCTACACCTTC. Its protein is CASSSTGGLISGYTF. The chain uses TRBV11-2 and TRBJ1-2; 10 positions match TRBD1. Trimming took 4 bases from V and 8 from J; bases not matched to a gene: 10. There are 15 residues in the CDR3. The germline CDR1 and CDR2 sequences are SGHAT and FQNNGV.

This clone was counted between two and nine times. This chain joins TRBV5-4 and TRBJ1-2; 10 nucleotides line up with TRBD1. There are 14 residues in the CDR3. Germline V lookup: CDR1 SGHNT, CDR2 YYREEE (reference sequence). Losses at the gene ends were 3 bases for V and 6 bases for J; bases not matched to a gene: 5. The CDR3 DNA follows: TGTGCCAGCAGCTCTTGGACAGGGGGGGATGGCTACACCTTC. It specifies CASSSWTGGDGYTF.

This clone was picked up one time. V gene TRBV6-5 combines with J gene TRBJ1-1; 7 bases map to TRBD1. CDR1 is MNHEY and CDR2 is SVGAGI in the germline V gene. J gave up 1 base and V 6 bases, and 2 bases lay outside the gene matches. This CDR3 is 13 amino acids long. The DNA for the CDR3 is TGTGCCAGCAGCCGACAGGGGAACACTGAAGCTTTCTTT. This codes for CASSRQGNTEAFF.

This chain joins TRBV5-1 and TRBJ2-7, with TRBD2 matching over 12 bases. Germline-derived CDR1 and CDR2 are SGHRS and YFSETQ. V lost 0 bases and J lost 5; bases outside the gene matches: 6. CDR3 size: 16 residues. CDR3: CASSLDLAGGPHEQYF. In nucleotides, the CDR3 is TGCGCCAGCAGCTTGGACCTAGCGGGGGGGCCCCACGAGCAGTACTTC.

The chain is built from TRBV4-2 and TRBJ1-2; the match to TRBD1 covers 9 bases. The J segment lost 4 bases and the V segment lost 4 bases, leaving 16 bases of the junction unmatched. The CDR3 length is 18 residues. Looked up from germline, CDR1 is LGHNA and CDR2 is YNFKEQ. The CDR3 DNA reads TGTGCCAGCAGCCCCCCCCCGGGACAGGGCGAGAGTTCCTATGGCTACACCTTC. This codes for CASSPPPGQGESSYGYTF.

The CDR3 sequence is CASSFSGGHNEQFF. As DNA, the CDR3 is TGTGCCAGCAGTTTCAGCGGGGGCCACAATGAGCAGTTCTTC. This rearrangement joins TRBV27 to TRBJ2-1; TRBD2 matches 8 bases. Germline V gene data show CDR1 as MNHEY and CDR2 as SMNVEV (reference sequence). Trimming cost V 3 bases and J 5 bases; bases outside gene matches: 3. The CDR3 spans 14 residues.

The V call is TRBV28, the J call TRBJ1-1; D is undetermined. The germline CDR1 and CDR2 sequences are MDHEN and SYDVKM. V lost 9 bases, J lost 11 bases, and 22 bases lay in between. CDR3 length: 13 residues. CDR3 in amino acids: CASGPGFPAGAFF. The DNA for the CDR3 is TGTGCCAGTGGACCGGGATTCCCTGCGGGCGCTTTCTTT.

This sequence joins TRBV10-3 and TRBJ1-1; 7 bases line up with TRBD1. The CDR3 runs to 15 residues. Germline CDR1 and CDR2: ENHRY and SYGVKD. The junction had 2 bases not matched to a gene; V was cut back by 0 bases and J by 1 base. As DNA, the CDR3 is TGTGCCATCAGTGAGTCAAGGACAGGGAACACTGAAGCTTTCTTT. Translated, it gives CAISESRTGNTEAFF.

The chain links TRBV23-1 to TRBJ2-1; TRBD1 matches at 10 bases. TRBV23-1 has ORF status, its function being uncertain. The J segment lost 6 bases and the V segment lost 10 bases, leaving 12 bases of the junction unmatched. The CDR3 runs to 15 residues. CDR3 nucleotide sequence: TGCGCCACCTCGATGACGGGACAGGGGAGCAATGAGCAGTTCTTC. The encoded protein is CATSMTGQGSNEQFF.

The chain combines TRBV7-6 with TRBJ1-4, with no clear D. CDR3 length equals 12 residues. V was shortened by 3 bases and J by 8 bases, with 7 bases between the two germline ends. CDR1 SGHVS and CDR2 FNYEAQ come from the germline V gene. The CDR3 coding sequence is TGTGCCAGCAGCTTGGCACCCGAAAAACTGTTTTTT. As protein: CASSLAPEKLFF.

This clone occurred a few times. Other nucleotide sequences from this sample produce the same CDR3. The rearrangement joins TRBV7-9 to TRBJ2-5, with TRBD1 matching over 11 bases. Germline-derived CDR1 and CDR2 are SEHNR and FQNEAQ (reference sequence). The ends lost 4 bases at V and 4 bases at J; junction bases unmatched: 5. The CDR3 contains 15 residues. CDR3 sequence (DNA): TGTGCCAGCAGCTCACGGGACAGGGGGAGAGAGACCCAGTACTTC. Translated, it gives CASSSRDRGRETQYF.